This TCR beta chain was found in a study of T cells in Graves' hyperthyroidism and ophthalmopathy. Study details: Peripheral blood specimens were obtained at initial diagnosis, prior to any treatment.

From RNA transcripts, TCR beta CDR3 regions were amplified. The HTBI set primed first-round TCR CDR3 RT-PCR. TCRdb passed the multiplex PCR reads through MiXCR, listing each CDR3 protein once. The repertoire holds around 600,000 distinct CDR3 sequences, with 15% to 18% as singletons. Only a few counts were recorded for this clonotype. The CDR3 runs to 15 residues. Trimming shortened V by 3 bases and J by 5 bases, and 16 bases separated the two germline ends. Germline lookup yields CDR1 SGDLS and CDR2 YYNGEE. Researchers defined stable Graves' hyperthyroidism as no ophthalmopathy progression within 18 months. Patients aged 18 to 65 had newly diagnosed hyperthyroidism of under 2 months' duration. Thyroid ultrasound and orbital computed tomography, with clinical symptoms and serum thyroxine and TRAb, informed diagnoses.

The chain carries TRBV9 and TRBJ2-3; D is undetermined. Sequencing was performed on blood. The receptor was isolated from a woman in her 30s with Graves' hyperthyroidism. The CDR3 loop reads CASSGGKTARDTQYF. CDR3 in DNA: TGTGCCAGCAGCGGTGGGAAGACTGCGAGAGATACGCAGTATTTT.